The sample holds one count of the clone carrying this T cell receptor (beta chain). Its antigen is unknown. Per germline, CDR1 GTSNPN and CDR2 SVGIG (reference sequence). The CDR3 is 15 amino acids. The V gene end was trimmed by 0 bases and the J gene end by 2 bases; junction bases not matched to a gene: 5. This record comes from a study of long-term antiretroviral therapy in people with HIV. Study observations and caveats: The repertoire was dominated at all time points by clones expanded before ART.

HIV-positive participants all received treatment in the United States. Amounts of 1-10 million cryopreserved PBMC were held in the samples before DNA extraction. They ran version v3.0 of the immunoSEQ assay at survey level. Here immunoSEQ multiplex PCR was the method, and the copy in TCRdb shows in-frame clones only, minus some. Of tens of thousands of clones listed, more than 75% were seen once; the top ten hold less than 9.5%. This chain uses TRBV30 with TRBJ2-3, with 7 nucleotides matching TRBD1. The sequences come from unsorted PBMCs, collected 4.8 to 5 years after starting antiretroviral therapy. This clonotype was obtained from a man aged 35-49 years with HIV. The CDR3 region is CAWSVGDRDTDTQYF. The CDR3 bases are TGTGCCTGGAGTGTAGGCGACAGGGACACAGATACGCAGTATTTT. Full variable domain (rest looked up from reference TRBV30 and TRBJ2-3): SQTIHQWPATLVQPVGSPLSLECTVEGTSNPNLYWYRQAAGRGLQLLFYSVGIGQISSEVPQNLSASRPQDRQFILSSKKLLLSDSGFYLCAWSVGDRDTDTQYFGPGTRLTVL.